These 15 T cell receptor beta chains originate from one sample sequenced in a study of vaccination and CD4 T cells after COVID-19. These receptors' targets are unknown. The sample's treatment: approximately 9-day PBMC culture with coronavirus spike peptide pools or control peptides (ViraFEST assay). With the Oncomine TCR Beta short-read assay, DNA from cultured CD4+ T cells was sequenced. TCRdb reprocessed the PCR reads with MiXCR, giving one entry per CDR3 protein. The sample includes roughly 20,000 distinct CDR3 sequences, roughly 46% of them seen just once. The source was CD4+ T cells from blood, cultured in vitro, collected before SARS-CoV-2 vaccination. The source of these receptors is a human donor who had recovered from COVID-19.

The chain carries TRBV5-4 and TRBJ1-1; possible D gene TRBD1, 5 bases. Trimming pared 0 bases from V and 1 base from J, leaving 10 bases between. This CDR3 has 15 residues. Germline values: CDR1 SGHNT, CDR2 YYREEE (reference sequence). The CDR3 protein is CASSLVGVPNTEAFF. CDR3 nucleotide sequence: TGTGCCAGCAGCTTGGTGGGGGTCCCGAACACTGAAGCTTTCTTT.

The gene calls are TRBV7-9 and TRBJ2-7; TRBD1 agrees at 8 bases. The CDR3 is made up of 13 amino acids. The junction had 4 bases not matched to a gene; V was cut back by 5 bases and J by 4 bases. Germline CDR1 reads SEHNR; CDR2 reads FQNEAQ (reference sequence). CDR3 amino acids: CASSPGGAYEQYF. The CDR3 DNA reads as TGTGCCAGCAGCCCAGGGGGCGCGTACGAGCAGTACTTC.

The sample holds a few counts of this clonotype. This chain uses TRBV27 with TRBJ1-1; D may be TRBD1 (5 bases). This CDR3 region has 14 residues. From germline, CDR1 is MNHEY and CDR2 SMNVEV (reference sequence). The V gene lost 6 bases and the J gene lost 5 bases, with 16 bases spanning the gap. The CDR3 sequence is CASREGAVITEAFF. DNA of the CDR3: TGTGCCAGCAGGGAAGGGGCGGTGATTACTGAAGCTTTCTTT.

The rearrangement links TRBV11-3 to TRBJ2-5; D is unresolved. CDR3 length equals 13 residues. The germline gives CDR1 SGHNT, CDR2 YENEEA. The ends were cut back, 5 bases at V and 5 bases at J, with 12 bases in the middle. The CDR3 nucleotides are TGTGCCAGCAGCCGGCAACAACGGGAGACCCAGTACTTC. Amino acid sequence: CASSRQQRETQYF.

V is TRBV7-8 and J is TRBJ2-7; perhaps TRBD1 as D (6 bases). This CDR3 has 13 amino acids. Trimming took 4 bases from V and 3 from J, leaving 10 bases between them. Germline assignment: CDR1 SGHVS and CDR2 FQNEAQ. CDR3 coding DNA: TGTGCCAGCAGCTCGGACAGCCTCTACGAGCAGTACTTC. It yields the protein CASSSDSLYEQYF.

The genes are TRBV30 and TRBJ2-2; no reliable D call. The germline gives CDR1 GTSNPN, CDR2 SVGIG (reference sequence). CDR3 length equals 12 residues. The V end was cut by 2 bases, the J end by 6 bases, with 7 bases between. CDR3 coding DNA: TGTGCCTGGAGTCCCCTCCCCGGGGAGCTGTTTTTT. This translates into CAWSPLPGELFF. Full variable domain (outside the CDR3, taken from reference TRBV30 and TRBJ2-2): SQTIHQWPATLVQPVGSPLSLECTVEGTSNPNLYWYRQAAGRGLQLLFYSVGIGQISSEVPQNLSASRPQDRQFILSSKKLLLSDSGFYLCAWSPLPGELFFGEGSRLTVL.

This clonotype has more than one count but fewer than ten. The chain links TRBV6-1 to TRBJ1-2, with D possibly TRBD1 on 6 matching bases. Germline CDR1 is MNHNS and CDR2 is SASEGT. This CDR3 is 15 amino acids long. V was pared by 6 bases and J by 6 bases, with 20 bases between. The CDR3 DNA reads as TGTGCCAGCAGCCGACAGGTTTCTGGTCTGGATGGCTACACCTTC. It yields the protein CASSRQVSGLDGYTF.

This chain uses TRBV4-3 with TRBJ1-6, with D uncertain. Trimming shortened V by 0 bases and J by 6 bases, and 9 bases separated the two germline ends. The germline CDR1 and CDR2 sequences are LGHNA and YSLEER. The CDR3 is made up of 15 amino acids. For the CDR3, the DNA is TGCGCCAGCAGCCAAGATCAACGGTTTAATTCACCCCTCCACTTT. This translates into CASSQDQRFNSPLHF.

This clonotype was seen a few times. V gene TRBV20-1 combines with J gene TRBJ2-5, with 9 positions matching TRBD1. The CDR3 is made up of 13 amino acids. The germline V gene has CDR1 DFQATT and CDR2 SNEGSKA (reference sequence). V lost 1 base, J lost 4 bases, and 1 base stayed unmatched. The CDR3 here is CSARGTGVETQYF. In DNA, the CDR3 is TGCAGTGCTAGAGGGACAGGGGTAGAGACCCAGTACTTC.

This clonotype was counted between two and nine times. The chain has TRBV20-1 and TRBJ2-2; 11 bases are shared with TRBD2. CDR3 length: 18 amino acids. CDR1 DFQATT and CDR2 SNEGSKA come from the germline V gene (reference sequence). The trim removed 3 bases at V and 6 bases at J, leaving 15 bases unmatched. In DNA, the CDR3 is TGCAGTGCTAGTCACCCCTTTAGCGGGGGGGCGGTGTCCGGGGAGCTGTTTTTT. This sequence encodes CSASHPFSGGAVSGELFF.

This clonotype came up a few times. At one end the junction does not follow the germline gene, possibly because of a read error. V usage is TRBV6-1 and J usage is TRBJ1-3; D is ambiguous. The CDR3 consists of 13 residues. Germline V CDR1 and CDR2: MNHNS, SASEGT. The CDR3 here is CACRTHSGNTIYF. DNA of the CDR3: TGTGCCTGCAGGACCCACTCTGGAAACACCATATATTTT.

This clonotype was observed a few times. The J gene is TRBJ1-6, the V gene TRBV2; D uncertain. The CDR3 consists of 14 residues. Germline assignment: CDR1 SNHLY and CDR2 FYNNEI. V shed 0 bases and J shed 10 bases, with 10 bases lying between them. The CDR3 sequence: CASSEALVVSPLHF. CDR3 bases: TGTGCCAGCAGTGAAGCGCTTGTGGTATCACCCCTCCACTTT.

The chain is built from TRBV19 and TRBJ2-3; D ambiguous. This CDR3 spans 14 amino acids. The V gene's germline CDR1 is LNHDA and CDR2 SQIVND (reference sequence). V was pared by 8 bases and J by 0 bases, with 12 bases between. The CDR3 is CASSTDPSTDTQYF. In DNA, the CDR3 is TGTGCCAGTTCCACAGATCCTAGCACAGATACGCAGTATTTT. Full variable domain (rest looked up from reference TRBV19 and TRBJ2-3): DGGITQSPKYLFRKEGQNVTLSCEQNLNHDAMYWYRQDPGQGLRLIYYSQIVNDFQKGDIAEGYSVSREKKESFPLTVTSAQKNPTAFYLCASSTDPSTDTQYFGPGTRLTVL.

This chain links TRBV20-1 with TRBJ2-7, with 11 nucleotides matching TRBD2. CDR1 is DFQATT and CDR2 is SNEGSKA in the germline V gene (reference sequence). This CDR3 contains 13 residues. After removal of 2 bases from V and 5 bases from J, the junction contained 2 bases not matched to a gene. This CDR3 is CSARRGLADEQYF. CDR3 coding DNA: TGCAGTGCTAGAAGGGGACTAGCGGACGAGCAGTACTTC.

A few counts support this clonotype. V and J are TRBV7-2 and TRBJ2-5; 9 positions agree with TRBD2. The CDR3 is made up of 15 amino acids. Per germline, CDR1 SGHTA and CDR2 FQGNSA. J gave up 5 bases and V 10 bases, and 14 bases lay outside the gene matches. CDR3 coding DNA: TGTGCCACCTCTCGGGCTAGCGGGGCAGGGGAGACCCAGTACTTC. This translates into CATSRASGAGETQYF.